Below, 14 T cell receptor beta chains from the same sample are listed, as sequenced in a study of spatial heterogeneity in lung cancer. Each CDR3 protein gets one entry after TCRdb re-called the 5' RACE reads with MiXCR. The sample includes about 92,000 distinct CDR3 sequences, 9.5% to 15% seen only once; the top ten take under 50%. This sample's time point: sample taken at primary tumor resection. Sequencing of whole RNA from tumor, nontumor lung or frozen PBMC involved no sorting. Source: PBMCs, taken at surgery. The receptors were sampled from a male donor with early-stage non-small cell lung cancer.

This clonotype was found a few times. The chain employs TRBV20-1 and TRBJ1-5, with D possibly TRBD1 on 5 matching bases. Germline loops: CDR1 DFQATT, CDR2 SNEGSKA (reference sequence). The CDR3 covers 16 residues. Trimming pared 0 bases from V and 3 bases from J, leaving 15 bases between. CDR3 nucleotide sequence: TGCAGTGCTAGAGATCGTGTGAGAGGGACCAATCAGCCCCAGCATTTT. It encodes CSARDRVRGTNQPQHF.

The chain has TRBV20-1 and TRBJ1-5; possible D gene TRBD1, 6 bases. The length of the CDR3 is 13 residues. Trimming removed 5 bases at V and 5 bases at J, with 13 bases between. Germline V gene data show CDR1 as DFQATT and CDR2 as SNEGSKA (reference sequence). The CDR3 reads CSAHREQYQPQHF. In DNA, the CDR3 is TGCAGTGCTCACAGGGAACAATATCAGCCCCAGCATTTT.

The chain couples TRBV6-2 or TRBV6-3 to TRBJ2-7, with D perhaps matching TRBD2 (6 bases). Trimming cost V 6 bases and J 2 bases, with 17 bases left between them. The V gene's germline CDR1 is MNHEY and CDR2 SVGEGT. The CDR3 extends over 15 amino acids. The DNA of the CDR3 is TGTGCCAGCAGGCCCCTGGGCGGGATAACCTACGAGCAGTACTTC. Translated: CASRPLGGITYEQYF.

This clonotype was observed many times. An end of the junction differs from the germline gene, which may be a read error. The chain combines TRBV6-2 or TRBV6-3 with TRBJ1-4; D is unresolved. The germline CDR1 and CDR2 sequences are MNHEY and SVGEGT. The CDR3 is 14 residues long. The CDR3 DNA reads TGTGCCAGCAGCTCAGGATGGGCGAATGGAAAACTGTTTTTT. It translates to CASSSGWANGKLFF.

This chain connects TRBV7-2 to TRBJ2-3, with 7 bases identical to TRBD2. V shed 1 base and J 5 bases; nucleotides not matched to a gene: 6. Germline V gives CDR1 SGHTA, CDR2 FQGNSA. The CDR3 length is 15 residues. The CDR3 bases are TGTGCCAGCAGCTTAGGCCCAGCGGGAAGAGATACGCAGTATTTT. Protein product: CASSLGPAGRDTQYF.

This clonotype was counted at least ten times. The rearrangement joins TRBV6-2 or TRBV6-3 to TRBJ2-4, with D uncertain. The CDR3 consists of 15 residues. V lost 4 bases and J lost 3, with 13 bases in between. In germline, CDR1 is MNHEY, CDR2 SVGEGT. Here the CDR3 DNA reads TGTGCCAGCAGTTCCCCCGGCATAATCAAAAACATTCAGTACTTC. Translated, it gives CASSSPGIIKNIQYF.

This clonotype was seen more than once but under ten times. The chain uses TRBV7-9 and TRBJ2-5; D ambiguous. The germline gives CDR1 SEHNR, CDR2 FQNEAQ (reference sequence). This CDR3 comprises 12 residues. Trimming took off 3 bases at V and 5 bases at J, with 7 bases between the two ends. In nucleotides, the CDR3 is TGTGCCAGCAGCTTGATTCGGGAGACCCAGTACTTC. It encodes CASSLIRETQYF. Filled out from reference TRBV7-9 and TRBJ2-5, the complete variable domain reads DTGVSQNPRHKITKRGQNVTFRCDPISEHNRLYWYRQTLGQGPEFLTYFQNEAQLEKSRLLSDRFSAERPKGSFSTLEIQRTEQGDSAMYLCASSLIRETQYFGPGTRLLVL.

In this sample, this clonotype turned up many times. The J gene is TRBJ1-1, the V gene TRBV12-3 or TRBV12-4; D gene ambiguous. The CDR3 consists of 14 residues. V was cut by 5 bases and J by 2 bases, with 12 bases left in between. This CDR3 is CASSDYTANTEAFF. The CDR3 region has the DNA TGTGCCAGCAGTGATTATACAGCCAACACTGAAGCTTTCTTT.

This rearrangement joins TRBV10-3 to TRBJ2-4; unclear D gene. Trimming shortened V by 0 bases and J by 0 bases, and 6 bases separated the two germline ends. This CDR3 comprises 15 residues. Germline values: CDR1 ENHRY, CDR2 SYGVKD. This CDR3 is CAISESGLAKNIQYF. The CDR3 DNA reads TGTGCCATCAGTGAGTCTGGCCTAGCCAAAAACATTCAGTACTTC.

This clonotype was picked up a small number of times. This chain links TRBV29-1 with TRBJ1-4; no firm D call. V was shortened by 6 bases and J by 4 bases, with 6 bases between the two germline ends. Germline lookup yields CDR1 SQVTM and CDR2 ANQGSEA. This CDR3 has 11 amino acids. The CDR3 is CSVDHNEKLFF. The CDR3 DNA reads TGCAGCGTGGACCATAATGAAAAACTGTTTTTT. Based on the CDR3 plus reference TRBV29-1 and TRBJ1-4, the full variable domain is SAVISQKPSRDICQRGTSLTIQCQVDSQVTMMFWYRQQPGQSLTLIATANQGSEATYESGFVIDKFPISRPNLTFSTLTVSNMSPEDSSIYLCSVDHNEKLFFGSGTQLSVL.

The sample holds many counts of this clonotype. V gene TRBV12-3 or TRBV12-4 combines with J gene TRBJ1-2; TRBD1 might be the D (6 bases). This CDR3 contains 16 residues. Trimming took 5 bases from V and 8 from J, leaving 24 bases between them. The CDR3 loop reads CASSLLQGSSNYGYTF. Written as DNA, the CDR3 is TGTGCCAGCAGTCTGTTACAGGGCTCCTCGAATTACGGCTACACCTTC.

In this sample, this clonotype turned up a few times. The chain has TRBV5-6 and TRBJ2-3; TRBD1 aligns across 9 bases. Germline V gene sequence: CDR1 SGHDT, CDR2 YYEEEE. The junction had 10 bases not matched to a gene; V was cut back by 0 bases and J by 8 bases. This CDR3 region has 16 residues. CDR3 residues: CASSLVRTGDRGTQYF. In nucleotides, the CDR3 is TGTGCCAGCAGCTTGGTTAGGACAGGGGACCGTGGTACGCAGTATTTT.

This clonotype was observed at least ten times. V is TRBV12-3 or TRBV12-4 and J is TRBJ1-5, with D possibly being TRBD1 (5 bases). Trimming left V 9 bases short and J 9 bases short, with 18 bases between. The length of the CDR3 is 13 residues. CDR3 nucleotides: TGTGCCAGTAAGGGGACGGGGGAGCGGCCCCAGCATTTT. It codes for CASKGTGERPQHF.

The chain employs TRBV6-6 and TRBJ1-1, with TRBD1 matching over 11 bases. CDR1 is MNHNY, CDR2 SVGAGI, per germline (reference sequence). V was pared by 6 bases and J by 5 bases, with 5 bases of the junction left unmatched. The CDR3 is 14 residues long. CDR3 DNA: TGTGCCAGCAGCCGTGGACAGGGGGCAACTGAAGCTTTCTTT. It specifies CASSRGQGATEAFF.